The following is a T cell receptor (beta chain) sequence with its context. It has no known antigen specificity. Nothing much larger sits one base from this clone, and base qualities are not available. These data come from a study of PD-1 blockade in classical Hodgkin lymphoma (dated by TCRdb to the early 2020s). With regard to the full study: The study used CyTOF and TCR beta sequencing to define a peripheral blood immune signature of response to PD-1 blockade in classical Hodgkin lymphoma.

The time point tag for this specimen amounts to: newly diagnosed, previously untreated cHL patient sample. As a comparison group for the relapsed/refractory trial patients, PBMCs were sequenced from patients with newly diagnosed, previously untreated classical Hodgkin lymphoma. Peripheral blood was collected in 8 mL Vacutainer Cell Preparation Tubes, from which PBMCs were isolated by centrifugation and then cryopreserved. Genomic DNA was extracted with the Qiagen DNeasy kit from unsorted PBMCs and from negatively selected CD4+ and CD8+ fractions. TCR beta CDR3 regions were subjected to amplification by immunoSEQ multiplex PCR with primers that anneal to V and J segments. Amplification bias was minimized using a synthetic immune receptor repertoire, and residual bias was removed computationally after sequencing. From the authors' description of their analysis: Custom Python scripts were used to quantify repertoire diversity as the Shannon entropy index. Unsorted, CD4+ and CD8+ repertoires were examined separately, except in combined analyses, for which CD4+ and CD8+ sequences were merged in silico. Sourced from immuneACCESS, this table was stored by TCRdb with only in-frame sequences that have V and J called. A share of the clones is absent; for the studies checked, an unresolved V gene accounts for under half, and the remainder has no known explanation. The DNA gave D and trimming, while V, J and clone size come from that table. The sample contains around 43,000 clones, approximately 91% of them found a single time. The ten largest make up over 4% of the sample.

The paper as a whole reports these results and caveats: Only a single clinical trial cohort was studied, and what caused the repertoire differences, possibly disease activity or prior therapy, remained undefined. Newly diagnosed patients were reported to have lower baseline TCR diversity than healthy donors, and relapsed/refractory patients were reported to have lower baseline TCR diversity still.

CDR3 length: 14 amino acids, cysteine to phenylalanine. Of the read, only the CDR3 DNA is kept; its 42 bases are in frame from base 1. V is reduced by 3 bases and J by 7 bases, leaving a spacing of 15 bases between them. As encoded in the germline V gene (reference sequence), CDR1 is GTSNPN while CDR2 is SVGIG. The source of this sequence is a human donor with classical Hodgkin lymphoma. This receptor chain uses TRBV30 and TRBJ2-2, with the D gene not clear enough to name. Sequenced input: peripheral blood mononuclear cells (PBMCs). CDR3 reads: CAWSLLIFDGELFF. The base sequence is TGTGCCTGGAGCCTCCTAATATTCGACGGGGAGCTGTTTTTT.